The entry that follows covers one TCR beta chain sequence. Its specificity is not known. This sample was included in a study of cytomegalovirus exposure and HLA in healthy donors. Study-level results: In an earlier analysis, in around 590 donors, most V segments appeared productive either ~87% or ~30% of the time. Later analysis identified a missense DCLRE1C variant that was linked to TCR beta V- and J-gene trimming. Immune exposure information available was restricted to CMV serostatus.

It was with 60 Vbeta and 13 Jbeta primers that the PCR ran. Measured with immunoSEQ multiplex PCR; TCRdb has only the in-frame clones, and not every one. In the table there are about 170,000 clones, approximately 79% of which are singletons. Germline CDR1 SGHAT, CDR2 FQNNGV. V lost 5 bases, J lost 8 bases, and 15 bases lay in between. This CDR3 is 13 amino acids long. The source is a male donor in good health and CMV-seronegative. Sequencing was done on a sample of PBMCs. V is TRBV11-2 and J is TRBJ1-2; D perhaps matches TRBD1 (5 bases). The CDR3 region is CASSQSTGGGYTF. DNA of the CDR3: TGTGCCAGCAGCCAGTCCACAGGCGGCGGCTACACCTTC.